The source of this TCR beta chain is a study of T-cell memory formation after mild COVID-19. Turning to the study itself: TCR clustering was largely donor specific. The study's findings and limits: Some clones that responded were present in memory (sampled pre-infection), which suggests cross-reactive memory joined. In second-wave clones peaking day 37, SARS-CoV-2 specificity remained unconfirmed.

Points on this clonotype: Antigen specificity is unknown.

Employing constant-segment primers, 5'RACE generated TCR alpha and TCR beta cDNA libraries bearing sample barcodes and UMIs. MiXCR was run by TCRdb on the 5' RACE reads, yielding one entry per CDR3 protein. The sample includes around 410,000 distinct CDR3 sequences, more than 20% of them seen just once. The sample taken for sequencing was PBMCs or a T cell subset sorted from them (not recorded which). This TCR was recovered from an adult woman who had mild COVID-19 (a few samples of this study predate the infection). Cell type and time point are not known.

The CDR3 is CASSDGSGGTGELFF. The CDR3, as DNA: TGTGCCAGCAGTGATGGTTCGGGGGGAACAGGGGAGCTGTTTTTT. The chain recombines TRBV2 with TRBJ2-2; 7 bases align to TRBD2. This CDR3 comprises 15 residues. V trimming: 3 bases; J trimming: 8 bases; junction bases outside the gene matches: 9. The germline gives CDR1 SNHLY, CDR2 FYNNEI.